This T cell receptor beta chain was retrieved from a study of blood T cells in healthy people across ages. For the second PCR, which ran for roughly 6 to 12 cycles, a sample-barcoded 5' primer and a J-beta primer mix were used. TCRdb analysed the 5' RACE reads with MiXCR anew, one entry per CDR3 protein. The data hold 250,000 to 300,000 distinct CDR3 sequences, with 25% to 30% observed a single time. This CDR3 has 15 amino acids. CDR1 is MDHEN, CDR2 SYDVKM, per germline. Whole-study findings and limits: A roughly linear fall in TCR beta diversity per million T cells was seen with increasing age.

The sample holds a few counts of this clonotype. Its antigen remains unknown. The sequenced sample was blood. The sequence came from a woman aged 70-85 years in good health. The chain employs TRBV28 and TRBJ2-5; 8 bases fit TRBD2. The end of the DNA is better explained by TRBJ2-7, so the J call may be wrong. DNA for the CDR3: TGTGCCAGCAGTTTAGCGGGAGGAGGTTCCTACGAGCAGTACTTC. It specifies CASSLAGGGSYEQYF.